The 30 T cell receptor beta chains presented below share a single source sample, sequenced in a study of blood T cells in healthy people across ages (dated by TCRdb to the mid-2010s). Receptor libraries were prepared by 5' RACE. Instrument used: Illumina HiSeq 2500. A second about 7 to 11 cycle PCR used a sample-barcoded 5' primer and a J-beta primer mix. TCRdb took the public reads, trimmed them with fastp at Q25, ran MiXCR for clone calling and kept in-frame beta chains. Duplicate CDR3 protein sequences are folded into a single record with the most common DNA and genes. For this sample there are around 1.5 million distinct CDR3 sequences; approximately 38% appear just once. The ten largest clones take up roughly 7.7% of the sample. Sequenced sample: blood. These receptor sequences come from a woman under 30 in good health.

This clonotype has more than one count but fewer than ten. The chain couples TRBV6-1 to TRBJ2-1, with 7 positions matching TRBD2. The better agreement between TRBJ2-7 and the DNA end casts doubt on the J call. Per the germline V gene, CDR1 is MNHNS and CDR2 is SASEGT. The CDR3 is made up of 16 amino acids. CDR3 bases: TGTGCCAGCAGTGCACCTCGCGGGAGCTCCTACAATGAGCAGTACTTC. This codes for CASSAPRGSSYNEQYF.

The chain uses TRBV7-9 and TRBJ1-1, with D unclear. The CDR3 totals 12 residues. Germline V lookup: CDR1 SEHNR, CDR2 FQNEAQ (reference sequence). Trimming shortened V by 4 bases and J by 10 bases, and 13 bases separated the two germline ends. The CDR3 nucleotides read TGTGCCAGCAGCTCATCCTCCCAGCGAGCTTTCTTT. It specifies CASSSSSQRAFF.

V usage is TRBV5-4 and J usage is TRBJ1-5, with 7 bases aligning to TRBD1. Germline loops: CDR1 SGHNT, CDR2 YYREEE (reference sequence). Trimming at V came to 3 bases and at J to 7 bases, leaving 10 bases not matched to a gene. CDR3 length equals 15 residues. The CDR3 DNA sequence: TGTGCCAGCAGCTACGACAGGGTATTACCCCAGCCCCAGCATTTT. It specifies CASSYDRVLPQPQHF.

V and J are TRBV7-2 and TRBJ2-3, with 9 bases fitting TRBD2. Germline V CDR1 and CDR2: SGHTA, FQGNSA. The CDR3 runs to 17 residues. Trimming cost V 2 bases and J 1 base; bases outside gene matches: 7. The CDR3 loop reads CASSLKVLAGRTDTQYF. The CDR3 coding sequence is TGTGCCAGCAGCTTAAAAGTGCTAGCGGGACGCACAGATACGCAGTATTTT.

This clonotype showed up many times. The CDR3 bases are TGTGCCAGCAGCTTAAGACTAAAGACCTACAATGAGCAGTTCTTC. Amino acids: CASSLRLKTYNEQFF. The chain uses TRBV7-2 and TRBJ2-1, with D maybe TRBD2 (5 bases). Between the trimmed V and J ends, which lost 2 bases and 2 bases, there was a span of 10 bases. The CDR3 runs 15 residues. CDR1 is SGHTA and CDR2 is FQGNSA in the germline V gene.

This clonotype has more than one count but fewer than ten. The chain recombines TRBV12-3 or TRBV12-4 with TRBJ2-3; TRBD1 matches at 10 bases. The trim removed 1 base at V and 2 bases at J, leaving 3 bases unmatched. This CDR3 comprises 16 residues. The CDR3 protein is CASSLGTGGFTDTQYF. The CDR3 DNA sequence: TGTGCCAGCAGTTTAGGGACAGGGGGGTTCACAGATACGCAGTATTTT.

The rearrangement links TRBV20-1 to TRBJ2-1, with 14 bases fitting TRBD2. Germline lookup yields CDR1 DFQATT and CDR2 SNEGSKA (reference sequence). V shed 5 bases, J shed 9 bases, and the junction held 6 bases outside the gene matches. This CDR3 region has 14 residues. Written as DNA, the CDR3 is TGCAGTGCTGCCGGGACTAGCGGGAGTACTGAGCAGTTCTTC. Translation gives CSAAGTSGSTEQFF.

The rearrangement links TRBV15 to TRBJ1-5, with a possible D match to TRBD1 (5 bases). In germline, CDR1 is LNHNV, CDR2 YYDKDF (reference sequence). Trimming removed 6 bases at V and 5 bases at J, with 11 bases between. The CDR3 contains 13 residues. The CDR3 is CATSPGRYQPQHF. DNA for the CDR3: TGTGCCACCAGTCCAGGGCGATATCAGCCCCAGCATTTT.

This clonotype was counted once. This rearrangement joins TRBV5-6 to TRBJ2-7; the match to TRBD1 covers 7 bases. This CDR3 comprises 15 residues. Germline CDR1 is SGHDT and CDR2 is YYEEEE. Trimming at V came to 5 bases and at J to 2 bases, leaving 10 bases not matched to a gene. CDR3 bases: TGTGCCAGCAGTTTTGGGGGACAGCTAACCTACGAGCAGTACTTC. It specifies CASSFGGQLTYEQYF.

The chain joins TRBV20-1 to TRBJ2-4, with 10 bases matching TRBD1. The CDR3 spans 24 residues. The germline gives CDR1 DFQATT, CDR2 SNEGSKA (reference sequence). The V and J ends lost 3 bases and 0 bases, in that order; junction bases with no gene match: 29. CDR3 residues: CSASPPGTGAAILPGVLAKNIQYF. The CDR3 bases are TGCAGTGCTAGCCCCCCGGGGACAGGGGCCGCAATTCTGCCAGGGGTTCTAGCCAAAAACATTCAGTACTTC.

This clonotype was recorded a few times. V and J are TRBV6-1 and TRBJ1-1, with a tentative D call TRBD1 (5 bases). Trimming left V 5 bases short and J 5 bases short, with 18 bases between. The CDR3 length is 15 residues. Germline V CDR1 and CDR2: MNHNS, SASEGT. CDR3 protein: CASSPRTQPETEAFF. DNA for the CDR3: TGTGCCAGCAGTCCCAGGACACAACCGGAGACTGAAGCTTTCTTT.

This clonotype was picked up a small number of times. The CDR3 here is CASSLSLASTDTQYF. In DNA, the CDR3 is TGTGCCAGCAGCCTTAGTCTGGCAAGCACAGATACGCAGTATTTT. This chain links TRBV7-2 with TRBJ2-3; D is uncertain. The germline V gene has CDR1 SGHTA and CDR2 FQGNSA. This CDR3 comprises 15 residues. V lost 5 bases, J lost 0 bases, and 12 bases lay in between.

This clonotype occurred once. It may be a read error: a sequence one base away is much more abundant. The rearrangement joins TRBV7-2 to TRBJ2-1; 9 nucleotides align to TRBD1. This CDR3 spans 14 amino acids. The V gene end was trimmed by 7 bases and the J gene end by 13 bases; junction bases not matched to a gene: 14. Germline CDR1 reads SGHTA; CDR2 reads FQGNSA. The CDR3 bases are TGTGCCAGCAACCGGGACAGGGCACAAGAGACCCAGTTCTTC. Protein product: CASNRDRAQETQFF. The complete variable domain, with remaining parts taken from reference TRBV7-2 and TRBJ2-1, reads GAGVSQSPSNKVTEKGKDVELRCDPISGHTALYWYRQSLGQGLEFLIYFQGNSAPDKSGLPSDRFSAERTGGSVSTLTIQRTQQEDSAVYLCASNRDRAQETQFFGPGTRLTVL.

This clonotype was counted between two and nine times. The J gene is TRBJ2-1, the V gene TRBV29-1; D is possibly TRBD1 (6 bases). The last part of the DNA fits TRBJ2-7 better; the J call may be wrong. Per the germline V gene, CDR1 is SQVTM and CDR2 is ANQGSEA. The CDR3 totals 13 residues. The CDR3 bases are TGCAGCGAGCAGACAGGCTCCTACAATGAGCAGTACTTC. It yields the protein CSEQTGSYNEQYF.

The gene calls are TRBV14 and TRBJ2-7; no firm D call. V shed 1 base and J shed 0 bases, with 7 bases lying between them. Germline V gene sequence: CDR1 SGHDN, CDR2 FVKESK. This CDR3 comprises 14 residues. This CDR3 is CASSQGTPSYEQYF. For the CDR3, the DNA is TGTGCCAGCAGCCAAGGGACCCCCTCCTACGAGCAGTACTTC. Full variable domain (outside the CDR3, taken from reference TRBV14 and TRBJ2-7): EAGVTQFPSHSVIEKGQTVTLRCDPISGHDNLYWYRRVMGKEIKFLLHFVKESKQDESGMPNNRFLAERTGGTYSTLKVQPAELEDSGVYFCASSQGTPSYEQYFGPGTRLTVT.

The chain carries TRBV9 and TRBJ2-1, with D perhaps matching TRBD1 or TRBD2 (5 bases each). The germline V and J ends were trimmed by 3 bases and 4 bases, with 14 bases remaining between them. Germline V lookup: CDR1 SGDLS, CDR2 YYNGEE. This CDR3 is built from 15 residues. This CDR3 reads CASSARDGEYNEQFF. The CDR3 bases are TGTGCCAGCAGCGCCCGGGACGGAGAATACAATGAGCAGTTCTTC.

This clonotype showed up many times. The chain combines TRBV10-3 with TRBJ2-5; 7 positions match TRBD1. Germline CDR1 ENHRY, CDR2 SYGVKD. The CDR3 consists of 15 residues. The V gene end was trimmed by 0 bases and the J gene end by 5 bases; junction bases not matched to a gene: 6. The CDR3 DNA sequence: TGTGCCATCAGTGAGTCGACAGGGCGTTTGGAGACCCAGTACTTC. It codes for CAISESTGRLETQYF.

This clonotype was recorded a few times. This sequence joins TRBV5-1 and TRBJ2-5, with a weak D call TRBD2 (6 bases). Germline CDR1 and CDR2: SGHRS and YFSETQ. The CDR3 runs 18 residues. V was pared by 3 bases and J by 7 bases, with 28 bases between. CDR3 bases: TGCGCCAGCAGCTCCGTTGGGGAAACAAAGCCTGGGGAGGCGACCCAGTACTTC. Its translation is CASSSVGETKPGEATQYF. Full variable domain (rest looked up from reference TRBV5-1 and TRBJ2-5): KAGVTQTPRYLIKTRGQQVTLSCSPISGHRSVSWYQQTPGQGLQFLFEYFSETQRNKGNFPGRFSGRQFSNSRSEMNVSTLELGDSALYLCASSSVGETKPGEATQYFGPGTRLLVL.

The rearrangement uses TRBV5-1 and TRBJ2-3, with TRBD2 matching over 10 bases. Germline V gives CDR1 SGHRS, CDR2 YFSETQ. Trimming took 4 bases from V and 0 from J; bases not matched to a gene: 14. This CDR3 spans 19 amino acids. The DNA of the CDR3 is TGCGCCAGCAGCCCGGTTCAAAAAGCGGGGGGGCCTAGCACAGATACGCAGTATTTT. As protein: CASSPVQKAGGPSTDTQYF.

CDR3 amino acids: CASSGTNLHGVEQYF. CDR3 sequence (DNA): TGCGCCAGCAGCGGTACTAATTTACACGGAGTCGAGCAGTACTTC. The V and J genes are TRBV5-1 and TRBJ2-7; D is uncertain. The CDR3 runs to 15 residues. V was pared by 4 bases and J by 6 bases, with 20 bases between. Germline V CDR1 and CDR2: SGHRS, YFSETQ.

The CDR3 DNA reads TGTGCCAGCAGTTTGGGACGGAGGGATGGCTACACCTTC. Its translation: CASSLGRRDGYTF. The rearrangement joins TRBV12-3 or TRBV12-4 to TRBJ1-2; D possibly corresponds to TRBD1 (5 bases). This CDR3 is 13 amino acids long. V dropped 3 bases and J dropped 6 bases, with 11 bases sitting between them.

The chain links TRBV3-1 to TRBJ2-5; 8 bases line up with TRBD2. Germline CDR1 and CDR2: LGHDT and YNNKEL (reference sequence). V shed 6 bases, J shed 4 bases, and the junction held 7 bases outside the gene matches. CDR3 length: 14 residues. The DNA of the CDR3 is TGTGCCAGCAGGAGCGGGGGCCGGGGAGAGACCCAGTACTTC. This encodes CASRSGGRGETQYF.

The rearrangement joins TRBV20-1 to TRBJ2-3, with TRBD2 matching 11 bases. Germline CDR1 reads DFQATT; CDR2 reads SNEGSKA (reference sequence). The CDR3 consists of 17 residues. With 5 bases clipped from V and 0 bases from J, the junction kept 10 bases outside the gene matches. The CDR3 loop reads CSAPRLAGTISTDTQYF. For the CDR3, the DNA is TGCAGTGCTCCGAGACTAGCGGGGACGATTAGCACAGATACGCAGTATTTT.

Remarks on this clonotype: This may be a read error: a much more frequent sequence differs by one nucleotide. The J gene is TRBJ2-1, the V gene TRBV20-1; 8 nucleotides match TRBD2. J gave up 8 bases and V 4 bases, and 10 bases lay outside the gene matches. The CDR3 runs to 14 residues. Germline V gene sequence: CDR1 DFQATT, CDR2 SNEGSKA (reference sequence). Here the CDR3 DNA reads TGCAGTGCTACTAGCGGGTCGGGGTTTGATGAGCAGTTCTTC. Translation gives CSATSGSGFDEQFF.

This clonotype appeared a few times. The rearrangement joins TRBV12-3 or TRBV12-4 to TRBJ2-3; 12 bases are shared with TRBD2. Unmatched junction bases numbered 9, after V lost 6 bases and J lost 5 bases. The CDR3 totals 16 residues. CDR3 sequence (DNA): TGTGCCAGCAGCGCAACTAGCGGGGGGCTCGGAGATACGCAGTATTTT. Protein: CASSATSGGLGDTQYF.

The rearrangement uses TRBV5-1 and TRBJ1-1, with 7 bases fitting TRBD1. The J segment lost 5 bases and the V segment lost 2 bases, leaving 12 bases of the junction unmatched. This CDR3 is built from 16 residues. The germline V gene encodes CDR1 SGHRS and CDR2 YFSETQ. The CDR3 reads CASSLGPSTGYTEAFF. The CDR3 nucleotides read TGCGCCAGCAGCTTAGGACCCTCGACAGGGTATACTGAAGCTTTCTTT.

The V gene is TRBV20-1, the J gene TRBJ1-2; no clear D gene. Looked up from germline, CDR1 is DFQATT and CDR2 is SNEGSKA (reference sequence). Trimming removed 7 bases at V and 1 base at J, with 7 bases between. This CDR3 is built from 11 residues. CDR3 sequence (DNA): TGCAGTGTAGAGGATAACTATGGCTACACCTTC. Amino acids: CSVEDNYGYTF.

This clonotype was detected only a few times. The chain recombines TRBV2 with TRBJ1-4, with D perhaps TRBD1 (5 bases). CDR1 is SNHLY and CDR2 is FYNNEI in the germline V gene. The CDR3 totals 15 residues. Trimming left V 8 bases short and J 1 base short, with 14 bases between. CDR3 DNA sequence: TGTGCCAGCCGAATTGTCAGGGAAACTAATGAAAAACTGTTTTTT. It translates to CASRIVRETNEKLFF.

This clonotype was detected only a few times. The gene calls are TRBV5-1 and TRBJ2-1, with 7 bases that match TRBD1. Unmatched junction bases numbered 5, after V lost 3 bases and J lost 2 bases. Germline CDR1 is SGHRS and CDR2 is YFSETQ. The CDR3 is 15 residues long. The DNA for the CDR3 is TGCGCCAGCAGCTCAGAGGGACAGACCTACAATGAGCAGTTCTTC. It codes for CASSSEGQTYNEQFF.

The CDR3 loop is CASRPGQGTHQPQHF. CDR3 coding DNA: TGTGCCAGCAGACCTGGACAGGGCACTCATCAGCCCCAGCATTTT. The chain combines TRBV6-5 with TRBJ1-5, with 8 bases lining up with TRBD1. V was clipped by 6 bases and J by 5 bases; unmatched bases: 9. The CDR3 contains 15 residues. Germline CDR1 reads MNHEY; CDR2 reads SVGAGI.